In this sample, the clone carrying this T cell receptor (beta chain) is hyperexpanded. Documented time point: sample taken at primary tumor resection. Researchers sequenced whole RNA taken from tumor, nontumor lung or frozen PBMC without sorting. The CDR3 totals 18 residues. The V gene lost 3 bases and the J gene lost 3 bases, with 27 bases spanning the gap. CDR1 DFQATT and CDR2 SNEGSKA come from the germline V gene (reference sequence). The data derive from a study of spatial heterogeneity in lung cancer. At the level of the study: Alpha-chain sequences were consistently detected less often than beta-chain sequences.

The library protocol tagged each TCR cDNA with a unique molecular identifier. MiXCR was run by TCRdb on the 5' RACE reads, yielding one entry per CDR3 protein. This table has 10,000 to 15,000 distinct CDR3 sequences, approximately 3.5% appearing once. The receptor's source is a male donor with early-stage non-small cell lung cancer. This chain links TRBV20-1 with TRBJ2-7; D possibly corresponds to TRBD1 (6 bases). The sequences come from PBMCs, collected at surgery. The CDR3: CSASPGGSWGQGGYEQYF. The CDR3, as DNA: TGCAGTGCTAGCCCAGGTGGGAGCTGGGGACAAGGGGGCTACGAGCAGTACTTC.